The text below deals with one TCR beta chain. These data originate in a study of blood T cell repertoires in COVID-19. Whole-study context: The United States, Italy and Spain were the sources of the acute and convalescent COVID-19 samples. T cells, B-cell-depleted T cells, or PBMCs supplied cDNA or gDNA.

CDR3 length equals 15 residues. The V and J ends lost 0 bases and 6 bases respectively, with 12 bases between them. CDR1 is MNHEY and CDR2 is SVGAGI in the germline V gene. Methods used by the authors: The authors estimated nucleated cell counts from reference gene primer amplification. Sequencing was performed with immunoSEQ multiplex PCR; in TCRdb, only in-frame clones are kept and a portion is missing. That table gives V, J and clone size, and the DNA gave D and trimming. Of about 240,000 clones in the sample, around 88% were seen once. The sequenced sample was peripheral blood. The chain combines TRBV6-5 with TRBJ1-5; weak D call: TRBD1 (6 bases). This receptor was taken from a man at least 80 years old with acute or convalescent COVID-19. The CDR3 DNA reads as TGTGCCAGCAGTTACTCGAACACAGGGAGTCAGCCCCAGCATTTT. This codes for CASSYSNTGSQPQHF.